One and the same sample provided the 21 T cell receptor beta chains below, sequenced in a study of shared clonotypes between healthy human individuals (dated by TCRdb to about 2020). CD8 naive samples were obtained by positive selection for CCR7 among CD45RO-negative cells, yielding a CD45RA+CCR7+ population from which TemRA cells were excluded. Library construction relied on the immunoSEQ multiplex PCR assay. TCRdb holds this immuneACCESS table with in-frame rearrangements only. Some clones are missing; in checked studies, unresolved V genes explain under half, and the rest has no known cause. In this sample the table shows about 1,900,000 clones, roughly 95% of which occur a single time. Of the sample, roughly 1% falls within the top ten clones. Sequencing was carried out using naive CD8+ T cells sorted from blood. Explained via the paper, the cell subset or site label denotes: CD45RA+CCR7+. The source of these receptors is a man aged 18 to 30 in good health.

The V gene is TRBV5-1, the J gene TRBJ2-1, with 13 bases aligning to TRBD2. The V gene end was trimmed by 4 bases and the J gene end by 3 bases; junction bases not matched to a gene: 4. There are 16 residues in the CDR3. Germline V lookup: CDR1 SGHRS, CDR2 YFSETQ. The CDR3, as DNA: TGCGCCAGCAGCGGAGGACTAGCGGGAGTCTACAATGAGCAGTTCTTC. Its protein is CASSGGLAGVYNEQFF. The entire variable domain, with the rest obtained from reference TRBV5-1 and TRBJ2-1, is as follows: KAGVTQTPRYLIKTRGQQVTLSCSPISGHRSVSWYQQTPGQGLQFLFEYFSETQRNKGNFPGRFSGRQFSNSRSEMNVSTLELGDSALYLCASSGGLAGVYNEQFFGPGTRLTVL.

The chain carries TRBV15 and TRBJ2-7; maybe TRBD1 (6 bases). The CDR3 covers 16 residues. Trimming took off 2 bases at V and 3 bases at J, with 17 bases between the two ends. Per germline, CDR1 LNHNV and CDR2 YYDKDF (reference sequence). The CDR3 sequence is CATSRQRTDAVYEQYF. The CDR3 region has the DNA TGTGCCACCAGCAGACAGAGGACAGATGCTGTCTACGAGCAGTACTTC.

The chain employs TRBV6-1 and TRBJ1-5; D is undetermined. Germline V CDR1 and CDR2: MNHNS, SASEGT. The length of the CDR3 is 14 residues. With 3 bases removed from V and 0 bases from J, the gap between germline ends came to 6 bases. The CDR3 spells CASSEWASNQPQHF. CDR3 bases: TGTGCCAGCAGTGAGTGGGCTAGCAATCAGCCCCAGCATTTT.

The chain links TRBV5-8 to TRBJ2-1, with D perhaps being TRBD1 or TRBD2 (5 bases each). The germline V and J ends were trimmed by 0 bases and 10 bases, with 11 bases remaining between them. The CDR3 sequence is 13 residues long. The V gene's germline CDR1 is SGHTS and CDR2 YDEGEE. In DNA form, the CDR3 reads TGTGCCAGCAGCTTGGGGGGGACCCGAGAGCAGTTCTTC. It translates to CASSLGGTREQFF.

This clone appeared a few times. The V call is TRBV5-6, the J call TRBJ1-1; no clear D gene. The CDR3 sequence is 11 residues long. Germline V gene data show CDR1 as SGHDT and CDR2 as YYEEEE. V was trimmed by 4 bases and J by 7 bases, leaving 8 bases between them. The CDR3 loop reads CASSAGIEAFF. CDR3 nucleotide sequence: TGTGCCAGCAGCGCCGGGATTGAAGCTTTCTTT. The whole variable domain, filled in from reference TRBV5-6 and TRBJ1-1, reads DAGVTQSPTHLIKTRGQQVTLRCSPKSGHDTVSWYQQALGQGPQFIFQYYEEEERQRGNFPDRFSGHQFPNYSSELNVNALLLGDSALYLCASSAGIEAFFGQGTRLTVV.

V gene TRBV5-4 combines with J gene TRBJ2-7, with 7 bases matching TRBD1. The CDR3 runs to 14 residues. Looked up from germline, CDR1 is SGHNT and CDR2 is YYREEE (reference sequence). V gave up 4 bases and J gave up 9 bases; unmatched junction bases: 13. The CDR3 DNA follows: TGTGCCAGCAGCCTCCGGGACAGCCCCTTGGGGCAGTACTTC. It encodes CASSLRDSPLGQYF. Supplemented by reference TRBV5-4 and TRBJ2-7, the full variable domain reads ETGVTQSPTHLIKTRGQQVTLRCSSQSGHNTVSWYQQALGQGPQFIFQYYREEENGRGNFPPRFSGLQFPNYSSELNVNALELDDSALYLCASSLRDSPLGQYFGPGTRLTVT.

V and J are TRBV11-2 and TRBJ2-2; D unresolved. The CDR3 runs to 13 residues. CDR1 is SGHAT, CDR2 FQNNGV, per germline. V was pared by 4 bases and J by 7 bases, with 10 bases between. CDR3 DNA: TGTGCCAGCAGCTCTCTAGGTGACGGGGAGCTGTTTTTT. Translated: CASSSLGDGELFF.

V and J are TRBV2 and TRBJ1-4, with a tentative D call TRBD1 (5 bases). The CDR3 spans 11 residues. Germline lookup yields CDR1 SNHLY and CDR2 FYNNEI. Trimming shortened V by 6 bases and J by 7 bases, and 6 bases separated the two germline ends. This CDR3 reads CASRGGEKLFF. CDR3 coding DNA: TGTGCCAGCAGGGGGGGTGAAAAACTGTTTTTT.

This rearrangement joins TRBV9 to TRBJ1-6; D perhaps matches TRBD1 (6 bases). The CDR3 contains 15 residues. The ends were cut back, 0 bases at V and 7 bases at J, with 11 bases in the middle. Germline V gene data show CDR1 as SGDLS and CDR2 as YYNGEE. This CDR3 is CASSVGGGLNSPLHF. The CDR3 coding sequence is TGTGCCAGCAGCGTAGGGGGGGGCCTGAATTCACCCCTCCACTTT.

This clone was recorded only once. The chain recombines TRBV19 with TRBJ2-2; D is undetermined. Looked up from germline, CDR1 is LNHDA and CDR2 is SQIVND (reference sequence). This CDR3 contains 14 residues. V was trimmed by 3 bases and J by 4 bases, leaving 9 bases between them. CDR3 sequence (DNA): TGTGCCAGTAGTATTGTATCGGTCACCGGGGAGCTGTTTTTT. It encodes CASSIVSVTGELFF.

The genes are TRBV11-2 and TRBJ1-2; D remains unclear. Germline V lookup: CDR1 SGHAT, CDR2 FQNNGV. The CDR3 is 13 amino acids. V gave up 1 base and J gave up 8 bases, with 11 bases separating them. CDR3 amino acids: CASSLGEGIGYTF. The CDR3 DNA reads as TGTGCCAGCAGCTTAGGCGAAGGGATAGGCTACACCTTC.

This clone has only a few counts. The chain employs TRBV28 and TRBJ1-2; D gene ambiguous. V was pared by 0 bases and J by 6 bases, with 14 bases between. The CDR3 runs to 15 residues. The germline CDR1 and CDR2 sequences are MDHEN and SYDVKM. CDR3 coding DNA: TGTGCCAGCAGTTTATGGTTAGCTACTCTTCATGGCTACACCTTC. As protein: CASSLWLATLHGYTF.

This chain connects TRBV29-1 to TRBJ2-6; D gene ambiguous. Germline lookup yields CDR1 SQVTM and CDR2 ANQGSEA. CDR3 length: 17 amino acids. The ends were cut back, 2 bases at V and 1 base at J, with 15 bases in the middle. In nucleotides, the CDR3 is TGCAGCGTTGAAATCCGAGACCGCGAGTCTGGGGCCAACGTCCTGACTTTC. It translates to CSVEIRDRESGANVLTF.

This rearrangement joins TRBV13 to TRBJ2-2, with a possible D match to TRBD2 (5 bases). V shed 3 bases and J shed 5 bases, with 16 bases lying between them. CDR1 and CDR2 from the germline V gene are PRHDT and FYEKMQ (reference sequence). The CDR3 is 16 amino acids. The CDR3 here is CASSFFGVGRTGELFF. The CDR3 coding sequence is TGTGCCAGCAGCTTCTTCGGGGTAGGGAGAACCGGGGAGCTGTTTTTT.

The chain couples TRBV7-2 to TRBJ2-5; D gene unclear. V was trimmed by 1 base and J by 5 bases, leaving 11 bases between them. Germline CDR1 is SGHTA and CDR2 is FQGNSA. The CDR3 has 14 amino acids. The CDR3 protein is CASSLVSLLETQYF. Here the CDR3 DNA reads TGTGCCAGCAGCTTAGTGTCCCTGTTGGAGACCCAGTACTTC.

The genes are TRBV27 and TRBJ1-1; 8 positions match TRBD1. V shed 5 bases and J 0 bases; nucleotides not matched to a gene: 2. Germline lookup yields CDR1 MNHEY and CDR2 SMNVEV (reference sequence). The CDR3 totals 14 residues. For the CDR3, the DNA is TGTGCCAGCAGTGTGGACAGGGTGAACACTGAAGCTTTCTTT. It encodes CASSVDRVNTEAFF.

The rearrangement joins TRBV19 to TRBJ1-5; D not certain. Germline V lookup: CDR1 LNHDA, CDR2 SQIVND (reference sequence). The CDR3 runs 16 residues. V was trimmed by 3 bases and J by 5 bases, leaving 17 bases between them. CDR3 sequence: CASSILLLQEHQPQHF. In DNA form, the CDR3 reads TGTGCCAGTAGTATCTTGCTGCTGCAGGAACATCAGCCCCAGCATTTT.

Concerning this clone itself: Other DNA sequences of this sample code for an identical CDR3. The rearrangement uses TRBV10-1 and TRBJ2-1; 8 nucleotides line up with TRBD2. V shed 6 bases, J shed 9 bases, and the junction held 1 base outside the gene matches. Germline lookup yields CDR1 WNHNN and CDR2 SYGVQD (reference sequence). This CDR3 comprises 11 residues. CDR3 sequence (DNA): TGCGCCAGCAGCAGCGGGGGTGAGCAGTTCTTC. Protein product: CASSSGGEQFF.

The V call is TRBV9, the J call TRBJ2-3; D may be TRBD2 (6 bases). Germline assignment: CDR1 SGDLS and CDR2 YYNGEE. The CDR3 sequence is 15 residues long. Trimming stripped 6 bases from V and 2 bases from J, with 16 bases between. CDR3 residues: CASTQEGRITDTQYF. In nucleotides, the CDR3 is TGTGCCAGCACCCAGGAGGGGCGGATCACAGATACGCAGTATTTT.

A remark on this clone: The sample contains more than one DNA sequence encoding this CDR3. In DNA, the CDR3 is TGTGCCAGCAGCTTAGGGAATGAGCAGTTCTTC. This sequence encodes CASSLGNEQFF. The rearrangement joins TRBV7-3 to TRBJ2-1, with D hard to call. The ends were cut back, 2 bases at V and 7 bases at J, with 3 bases in the middle. The CDR3 has 11 residues. Germline values: CDR1 SGHTA, CDR2 FQGTGA.

The chain links TRBV28 to TRBJ2-1; D may be TRBD2 (5 bases). The CDR3 runs 16 residues. CDR1 and CDR2 (germline): MDHEN, SYDVKM. V was cut by 2 bases and J by 0 bases, with 11 bases left in between. CDR3: CASSLRRRSSYNEQFF. The CDR3 coding sequence is TGTGCCAGCAGTTTACGACGGAGGAGCTCCTACAATGAGCAGTTCTTC.